This T cell receptor (beta chain) appears in the sequencing data of a study of cytomegalovirus exposure and HLA in healthy donors. Study-level findings and limits: Relative to equally common others, HLA-associated TCR beta chains showed greater clonal expansion in a later analysis. Links to common viral pathogens appeared, in a later analysis, for several of the most significant clusters. For presence/absence analyses, sequencing depth was assumed to be roughly uniform across donors.

It was with 60 Vbeta and 13 Jbeta primers that the PCR ran. The protocol was immunoSEQ multiplex PCR, while the TCRdb copy is restricted to in-frame clones and leaves out a portion. Here the sample spans around 98,000 clones, about 81% being singletons. Worth noting for this clone: The antigen is unknown.

The TCR was taken from a man aged 35-49 years in good health and CMV-seronegative. Sequencing used PBMCs.

The CDR3 here is CASSYKQGKKAYEQYF. CDR3 nucleotides: TGTGCCAGCAGTTACAAGCAGGGAAAAAAGGCCTACGAGCAGTACTTC. V is TRBV6-6 and J is TRBJ2-7, with a weak D call TRBD1 (5 bases). The CDR3 totals 16 residues. Germline V gives CDR1 MNHNY, CDR2 SVGAGI (reference sequence). The ends were cut back, 2 bases at V and 2 bases at J, with 16 bases in the middle.